A single sample gave rise to the 30 T cell receptor beta chains below, sequenced in a study of beta chain features in type 1 diabetes. Of the isolated RNA, all was reverse transcribed, and so the sequenced material was expressed TCRB transcripts. The protocol was immunoSEQ multiplex PCR, while the TCRdb copy is restricted to in-frame clones and leaves out a portion. The data contain about 260,000 clones, about 63% of them singletons. Sequencing input: naive CD4+ T cells from blood. The origin of the receptors is a man in his thirties or forties in good health.

The chain carries TRBV7-8 and TRBJ2-2, with no clear D. V lost 7 bases and J 3 bases, leaving 12 bases between the germline ends. The germline V gene has CDR1 SGHVS and CDR2 FQNEAQ. CDR3 length: 14 amino acids. The chain's CDR3 is CASNYNSYTGELFF. DNA for the CDR3: TGTGCCAGCAATTATAACAGTTACACCGGGGAGCTGTTTTTT.

The gene calls are TRBV7-9 and TRBJ1-5, with 9 positions matching TRBD1. Germline lookup yields CDR1 SEHNR and CDR2 FQNEAQ (reference sequence). The junction had 10 bases not matched to a gene; V was cut back by 1 base and J by 6 bases. The CDR3 runs 17 residues. The CDR3, as DNA: TGTGCCAGCAGCTTAGGGGACAGGGTCGGTGTTACTCAGCCCCAGCATTTT. This codes for CASSLGDRVGVTQPQHF. Full variable domain (remainder filled in from reference TRBV7-9 and TRBJ1-5): DTGVSQNPRHKITKRGQNVTFRCDPISEHNRLYWYRQTLGQGPEFLTYFQNEAQLEKSRLLSDRFSAERPKGSFSTLEIQRTEQGDSAMYLCASSLGDRVGVTQPQHFGDGTRLSIL.

The genes are TRBV18 and TRBJ2-3, with no clear D. The ends were cut back, 0 bases at V and 4 bases at J, with 8 bases in the middle. CDR1 and CDR2 from the germline V gene are KGHSH and LQKENI. This CDR3 region has 14 residues. CDR3 coding DNA: TGTGCCAGCTCACCACCGGATCGTCCAGATACGCAGTATTTT. This sequence encodes CASSPPDRPDTQYF. The variable domain in full, completed from reference TRBV18 and TRBJ2-3, reads NAGVMQNPRHLVRRRGQEARLRCSPMKGHSHVYWYRQLPEEGLKFMVYLQKENIIDESGMPKERFSAEFPKEGPSILRIQQVVRGDSAAYFCASSPPDRPDTQYFGPGTRLTVL.

This clone was picked up one time. This chain joins TRBV9 and TRBJ2-2, with D possibly matching TRBD2 (5 bases). CDR1 and CDR2 (germline): SGDLS, YYNGEE. The V end lost 0 bases, the J end lost 4 bases, and 13 bases lay between the germline ends. The CDR3 runs 16 residues. CDR3 residues: CASSVGPGSGTGELFF. CDR3 sequence (DNA): TGTGCCAGCAGCGTAGGGCCGGGATCGGGCACCGGGGAGCTGTTTTTT.

The chain uses TRBV29-1 and TRBJ1-1, with D tentatively TRBD1 (6 bases). This CDR3 region has 13 residues. Germline assignment: CDR1 SQVTM and CDR2 ANQGSEA. V lost 2 bases and J 2 bases, leaving 9 bases between the germline ends. CDR3 amino acids: CSVEQGKNTEAFF. DNA of the CDR3: TGCAGCGTTGAACAGGGGAAAAACACTGAAGCTTTCTTT.

This clone was seen only a few times. Here the CDR3 reads CASSVVGPPFSNEQFF. The CDR3 nucleotides are TGTGCCAGCAGCGTAGTGGGCCCCCCATTTAGCAATGAGCAGTTCTTC. The chain links TRBV9 to TRBJ2-1; no reliable D call. The CDR3 totals 16 residues. Trimming left V 0 bases short and J 6 bases short, with 16 bases between. In germline, CDR1 is SGDLS, CDR2 YYNGEE. The full variable domain, in which reference TRBV9 and TRBJ2-1 provide the parts outside the CDR3, is DSGVTQTPKHLITATGQRVTLRCSPRSGDLSVYWYQQSLDQGLQFLIQYYNGEERAKGNILERFSAQQFPDLHSELNLSSLELGDSALYFCASSVVGPPFSNEQFFGPGTRLTVL.

The chain recombines TRBV30 with TRBJ2-7, with D possibly being TRBD1 or TRBD2 (5 bases each). This CDR3 has 14 amino acids. V lost 1 base and J lost 0, with 10 bases in between. Germline assignment: CDR1 GTSNPN and CDR2 SVGIG (reference sequence). The CDR3 region is CAWSGGKDSYEQYF. The CDR3 coding sequence is TGTGCCTGGAGTGGGGGGAAGGACTCCTACGAGCAGTACTTC.

The genes are TRBV7-2 and TRBJ2-2; D may correspond to TRBD1 or TRBD2 (5 bases each). Between the trimmed V and J ends, which lost 6 bases and 0 bases, there was a span of 8 bases. This CDR3 region has 14 residues. Germline V CDR1 and CDR2: SGHTA, FQGNSA. The CDR3 sequence: CASRGTANTGELFF. The CDR3 DNA follows: TGTGCCAGCAGGGGGACCGCGAACACCGGGGAGCTGTTTTTT.

This chain connects TRBV14 to TRBJ2-3, with TRBD2 matching over 12 bases. Germline values: CDR1 SGHDN, CDR2 FVKESK. The V and J ends lost 4 bases and 6 bases, in that order; junction bases with no gene match: 5. This CDR3 contains 15 residues. CDR3 sequence reads: CASSRLAGAWDTQYF. In DNA form, the CDR3 reads TGTGCCAGCAGCCGACTAGCGGGGGCCTGGGATACGCAGTATTTT.

The gene calls are TRBV2 and TRBJ2-1; D is undetermined. V dropped 2 bases and J dropped 15 bases, with 14 bases sitting between them. CDR3 length: 12 residues. In germline, CDR1 is SNHLY, CDR2 FYNNEI. The CDR3 loop is CASSESSLSWFF. CDR3 in DNA: TGTGCCAGCAGTGAATCGTCTCTCTCTTGGTTCTTC.

The J gene is TRBJ2-1, the V gene TRBV4-2, with D tentatively TRBD1 or TRBD2 (6 bases each). CDR3 length: 15 amino acids. In germline, CDR1 is LGHNA, CDR2 YNFKEQ. Trimming cost V 4 bases and J 7 bases, with 17 bases left between them. The CDR3 loop reads CASSPPGDTKNEQFF. CDR3 bases: TGTGCCAGCAGCCCTCCGGGGGACACCAAGAATGAGCAGTTCTTC.

This clone has more than one count but fewer than ten. The chain employs TRBV9 and TRBJ2-2, with unresolved D. The V end was cut by 0 bases, the J end by 3 bases, with 9 bases between. The CDR3 is 15 amino acids. Germline-derived CDR1 and CDR2 are SGDLS and YYNGEE. The CDR3 coding sequence is TGTGCCAGCAGCGTAGGGGGTCGGCACACCGGGGAGCTGTTTTTT. This gives the protein CASSVGGRHTGELFF.

The V and J genes are TRBV5-6 and TRBJ2-2; 7 bases align to TRBD1. This CDR3 comprises 15 residues. With 0 bases clipped from V and 5 bases from J, the junction kept 4 bases outside the gene matches. Germline values: CDR1 SGHDT, CDR2 YYEEEE. CDR3 sequence reads: CASSLGQGITGELFF. CDR3 DNA: TGTGCCAGCAGCTTGGGACAGGGAATAACCGGGGAGCTGTTTTTT. The whole variable domain, filled in from reference TRBV5-6 and TRBJ2-2, reads DAGVTQSPTHLIKTRGQQVTLRCSPKSGHDTVSWYQQALGQGPQFIFQYYEEEERQRGNFPDRFSGHQFPNYSSELNVNALLLGDSALYLCASSLGQGITGELFFGEGSRLTVL.

The J gene is TRBJ1-2, the V gene TRBV29-1; possible D gene TRBD1, 5 bases. The length of the CDR3 is 10 residues. Germline V gene data show CDR1 as SQVTM and CDR2 as ANQGSEA. V shed 6 bases and J shed 8 bases, with 10 bases lying between them. The CDR3 DNA reads TGCAGCGTCCAAACAGGAGGCTACACCTTC. It encodes CSVQTGGYTF. Complete variable domain (other parts from reference TRBV29-1 and TRBJ1-2): SAVISQKPSRDICQRGTSLTIQCQVDSQVTMMFWYRQQPGQSLTLIATANQGSEATYESGFVIDKFPISRPNLTFSTLTVSNMSPEDSSIYLCSVQTGGYTFGSGTRLTVV.

V usage is TRBV5-6 and J usage is TRBJ2-1; D is unclear. The CDR3 has 13 residues. V dropped 4 bases and J dropped 10 bases, with 15 bases sitting between them. Germline CDR1 reads SGHDT; CDR2 reads YYEEEE. DNA of the CDR3: TGTGCCAGCAGCCCGAATCTGGGTAGCGAGCAGTTCTTC. As protein: CASSPNLGSEQFF.

The rearrangement uses TRBV5-6 and TRBJ2-3; 8 bases line up with TRBD1. The CDR3 has 14 amino acids. Trimming cost V 3 bases and J 3 bases; bases outside gene matches: 3. Germline CDR1 is SGHDT and CDR2 is YYEEEE. The CDR3 sequence: CASSYDRGTDTQYF. CDR3 coding DNA: TGTGCCAGCAGCTACGACAGGGGAACAGATACGCAGTATTTT.

Here the CDR3 reads CSVALPFADTQYF. As DNA, the CDR3 is TGCAGCGTCGCCCTCCCTTTTGCAGATACGCAGTATTTT. The chain couples TRBV29-1 to TRBJ2-3, with unresolved D. Trimming pared 6 bases from V and 4 bases from J, leaving 14 bases between. The germline V gene has CDR1 SQVTM and CDR2 ANQGSEA. The CDR3 has 13 amino acids.

The rearrangement links TRBV29-1 to TRBJ2-5, with 11 bases lining up with TRBD2. The better agreement between TRBJ2-7 and the DNA end casts doubt on the J call. In germline, CDR1 is SQVTM, CDR2 ANQGSEA. This CDR3 contains 15 residues. The CDR3 DNA reads TGCAGCGTTGAACAGGGACTAGCGGACCCCTACGAGCAGTACTTC. Translation gives CSVEQGLADPYEQYF.

V is TRBV2 and J is TRBJ2-7; D is possibly TRBD1 or TRBD2 (5 bases each). Germline V gene data show CDR1 as SNHLY and CDR2 as FYNNEI. V lost 5 bases, J lost 6 bases, and 20 bases lay in between. This CDR3 contains 15 residues. CDR3 region: CASSPVGDARTEQYF. In DNA form, the CDR3 reads TGTGCCAGCAGTCCGGTAGGGGACGCGAGGACCGAGCAGTACTTC.

This sequence joins TRBV29-1 and TRBJ2-1; 8 positions match TRBD2. From germline, CDR1 is SQVTM and CDR2 ANQGSEA. V shed 7 bases, J shed 0 bases, and the junction held 5 bases outside the gene matches. This CDR3 has 14 residues. The CDR3 nucleotides read TGCAGCGCCGCCGGGACTAGCTCCTACAATGAGCAGTTCTTC. Its protein is CSAAGTSSYNEQFF.

The chain couples TRBV5-1 to TRBJ1-6; D gene uncertain. The CDR3 covers 13 residues. Germline CDR1 is SGHRS and CDR2 is YFSETQ. V lost 4 bases and J lost 14, with 16 bases in between. The CDR3 DNA reads TGCGCCAGCAGCACTGACCCAGATCGGGCCCTCCACTTT. Its translation: CASSTDPDRALHF.

This chain links TRBV9 with TRBJ2-3, with D perhaps matching TRBD1 or TRBD2 (6 bases each). Trimming shortened V by 3 bases and J by 3 bases, and 20 bases separated the two germline ends. Germline assignment: CDR1 SGDLS and CDR2 YYNGEE. This CDR3 is 17 amino acids long. CDR3 nucleotide sequence: TGTGCCAGCAGCGCTCCCCTAGGGAGAGGGGGGACAGATACGCAGTATTTT. Its protein product is CASSAPLGRGGTDTQYF. Combining the CDR3 with reference TRBV9 and TRBJ2-3 gives the whole variable domain DSGVTQTPKHLITATGQRVTLRCSPRSGDLSVYWYQQSLDQGLQFLIQYYNGEERAKGNILERFSAQQFPDLHSELNLSSLELGDSALYFCASSAPLGRGGTDTQYFGPGTRLTVL.

CDR3 residues: CSVVAGGSSDTQYF. CDR3 DNA sequence: TGCAGCGTAGTAGCGGGAGGATCCTCAGATACGCAGTATTTT. V and J are TRBV29-1 and TRBJ2-3; 10 nucleotides align to TRBD2. CDR1 SQVTM and CDR2 ANQGSEA come from the germline V gene. J lost 4 bases, V lost 6 bases, and 7 bases had no gene match. The CDR3 has 14 residues.

V gene TRBV6-6 combines with J gene TRBJ2-4; D gene unclear. The germline V gene has CDR1 MNHNY and CDR2 SVGAGI (reference sequence). This CDR3 region has 12 residues. Trimming took off 6 bases at V and 6 bases at J, with 9 bases between the two ends. The CDR3 region is CASRDPGNIQYF. Here the CDR3 DNA reads TGTGCCAGCAGAGACCCAGGAAACATTCAGTACTTC.

The chain is built from TRBV27 and TRBJ2-6; D not resolved. CDR3 length equals 15 residues. Germline CDR1 MNHEY, CDR2 SMNVEV (reference sequence). The germline V and J ends were trimmed by 2 bases and 2 bases, with 7 bases remaining between them. The CDR3 here is CASSLIQAGANVLTF. Here the CDR3 DNA reads TGTGCCAGCAGTTTAATCCAGGCTGGGGCCAACGTCCTGACTTTC.

The chain uses TRBV15 and TRBJ2-7, with 10 bases matching TRBD1. The J segment lost 7 bases and the V segment lost 4 bases, leaving 10 bases of the junction unmatched. The length of the CDR3 is 15 residues. Germline-derived CDR1 and CDR2 are LNHNV and YYDKDF (reference sequence). The DNA for the CDR3 is TGTGCCACCAGCATCACGGGACAGGGGAACAGGGAGCAGTACTTC. It codes for CATSITGQGNREQYF.

The chain recombines TRBV30 with TRBJ2-5; no firm D call. V was clipped by 4 bases and J by 4 bases, with 10 bases between them. CDR3 length: 12 residues. Germline loops: CDR1 GTSNPN, CDR2 SVGIG (reference sequence). The CDR3 region has the DNA TGTGCCTGGATAGGGCAGCGAGAGACCCAGTACTTC. The encoded protein is CAWIGQRETQYF.

This clone was recorded only once. The rearrangement joins TRBV5-1 to TRBJ2-1, with 7 bases identical to TRBD2. The CDR3 totals 16 residues. V lost 3 bases to trimming and J lost 3 bases; unmatched junction nucleotides: 9. The germline V gene has CDR1 SGHRS and CDR2 YFSETQ. The CDR3 bases are TGCGCCAGCAGCTCCAGTACTAGCGCCAGCTACAATGAGCAGTTCTTC. This translates into CASSSSTSASYNEQFF. Based on the CDR3 plus reference TRBV5-1 and TRBJ2-1, the full variable domain is KAGVTQTPRYLIKTRGQQVTLSCSPISGHRSVSWYQQTPGQGLQFLFEYFSETQRNKGNFPGRFSGRQFSNSRSEMNVSTLELGDSALYLCASSSSTSASYNEQFFGPGTRLTVL.

The chain has TRBV29-1 and TRBJ2-1, with 10 bases identical to TRBD2. CDR1 is SQVTM, CDR2 ANQGSEA, per germline. V was pared by 7 bases and J by 5 bases, with 14 bases of the junction left unmatched. The CDR3 is made up of 16 amino acids. As DNA, the CDR3 is TGCAGCGCCCTGGGTACGCTAGCGGGAGACCACAATGAGCAGTTCTTC. Translated, it gives CSALGTLAGDHNEQFF.

DNA of the CDR3: TGTGCCATCGGACAGGGAGAGAATCAGCCCCAGCATTTT. It codes for CAIGQGENQPQHF. The V gene is TRBV10-3, the J gene TRBJ1-5; 8 bases fit TRBD1. V dropped 8 bases and J dropped 4; count of bases not matched to a gene: 4. The CDR3 is made up of 13 amino acids. Germline-derived CDR1 and CDR2 are ENHRY and SYGVKD.